The 22 T cell receptor beta chains given below trace back to one sample, sequenced in a study of T-cell memory formation after mild COVID-19. TCRdb reprocessed the 5' RACE reads with MiXCR, giving one entry per CDR3 protein. The data hold a few hundred thousand distinct CDR3 sequences, with 20% to 25% observed a single time. Input material: PBMCs or a T cell subset sorted from them (not recorded which). These receptor sequences come from a man between 18 and 35 years old who had mild COVID-19 (a few samples of this study predate the infection). Cell type and time point are not known.

This rearrangement joins TRBV2 to TRBJ2-7; tentative D call: TRBD1 (5 bases). The V end was cut by 3 bases, the J end by 0 bases, with 12 bases between. Germline V gene sequence: CDR1 SNHLY, CDR2 FYNNEI. The CDR3 loop spans 15 amino acids. CDR3 loop: CASSEQGASSYEQYF. In DNA form, the CDR3 reads TGTGCCAGCAGTGAGCAAGGGGCGAGCTCCTACGAGCAGTACTTC.

V and J are TRBV7-8 and TRBJ1-6, with D unresolved. CDR3 length: 15 residues. Germline loops: CDR1 SGHVS, CDR2 FQNEAQ. V was cut by 6 bases and J by 2 bases, with 11 bases left in between. CDR3 loop: CASRLGRAYNSPLHF. The DNA for the CDR3 is TGTGCCAGCAGGCTCGGACGGGCCTATAATTCACCCCTCCACTTT.

The chain employs TRBV10-1 and TRBJ2-7; 8 bases are shared with TRBD1. The CDR3 covers 16 residues. CDR1 is WNHNN and CDR2 is SYGVQD in the germline V gene (reference sequence). The V segment lost 5 bases and the J segment 2 bases; nucleotides outside the gene matches: 11. The CDR3 is CASSLGRGQATYEQYF. For the CDR3, the DNA is TGCGCCAGCAGTTTGGGCCGGGGACAGGCAACCTACGAGCAGTACTTC.

This clonotype was seen only a few times. The V gene is TRBV4-1, the J gene TRBJ1-4, with 8 bases identical to TRBD1. The V gene's germline CDR1 is MGHRA and CDR2 YSYEKL. Trimming took 6 bases from V and 4 from J; bases not matched to a gene: 4. The CDR3 totals 14 residues. The CDR3 loop reads CASRDRAHNEKLFF. The CDR3 nucleotides read TGCGCCAGCAGGGACAGGGCCCATAATGAAAAACTGTTTTTT.

V gene TRBV4-3 combines with J gene TRBJ1-3; tentatively, D is TRBD1 (5 bases). CDR1 LGHNA and CDR2 YSLEER come from the germline V gene. Between the trimmed V and J ends, which lost 0 bases and 2 bases, there was a span of 11 bases. There are 16 residues in the CDR3. The CDR3 loop is CASSQDRGSTGNTIYF. CDR3 in DNA: TGCGCCAGCAGCCAAGATCGGGGCAGTACTGGAAACACCATATATTTT.

In this sample, this clonotype turned up a few times. This chain joins TRBV18 and TRBJ2-7, with D perhaps assigned TRBD1 or TRBD2 (5 bases each). Germline V gene sequence: CDR1 KGHSH, CDR2 LQKENI. The CDR3 length is 15 residues. The V gene lost 6 bases and the J gene lost 4 bases, with 19 bases spanning the gap. CDR3 bases: TGTGCCAGCTCCCCCACCGGGACGGACCAATACGAGCAGTACTTC. Protein product: CASSPTGTDQYEQYF. The full variable domain, its missing parts supplied by reference TRBV18 and TRBJ2-7, is NAGVMQNPRHLVRRRGQEARLRCSPMKGHSHVYWYRQLPEEGLKFMVYLQKENIIDESGMPKERFSAEFPKEGPSILRIQQVVRGDSAAYFCASSPTGTDQYEQYFGPGTRLTVT.

The CDR3 spells CATSDSGTDGNTIYF. The CDR3 DNA follows: TGTGCCACCAGTGACTCCGGGACGGATGGAAACACCATATATTTT. This rearrangement joins TRBV24-1 to TRBJ1-3; D may be TRBD1 (5 bases). CDR3 length: 15 amino acids. The V end lost 4 bases, the J end lost 3 bases, and 12 bases lay between the germline ends. Germline V gives CDR1 KGHDR, CDR2 SFDVKD.

V is TRBV18 and J is TRBJ2-5; D gene uncertain. The V and J ends lost 3 bases and 5 bases respectively, with 10 bases between them. The CDR3 consists of 13 residues. The germline V gene has CDR1 KGHSH and CDR2 LQKENI. CDR3 amino acids: CASSPTGWETQYF. The CDR3 nucleotides read TGTGCCAGCTCACCCACGGGTTGGGAGACCCAGTACTTC.

This clonotype was detected only a few times. This sequence joins TRBV5-5 and TRBJ2-5, with 8 bases lining up with TRBD1. This CDR3 is 14 amino acids long. CDR1 and CDR2 (germline): SGHKS, YYEKEE (reference sequence). V shed 0 bases, J shed 8 bases, and the junction held 6 bases outside the gene matches. The CDR3 here is CASSLDPGQGTQYF. Here the CDR3 DNA reads TGTGCCAGCAGCTTGGATCCAGGACAGGGAACCCAGTACTTC. Looking up the rest from reference TRBV5-5 and TRBJ2-5 gives the full variable domain: DAGVTQSPTHLIKTRGQQVTLRCSPISGHKSVSWYQQVLGQGPQFIFQYYEKEERGRGNFPDRFSARQFPNYSSELNVNALLLGDSALYLCASSLDPGQGTQYFGPGTRLLVL.

This clonotype appeared a few times. The rearrangement uses TRBV4-1 and TRBJ2-5, with D unclear. The CDR3 is made up of 16 amino acids. Germline V CDR1 and CDR2: MGHRA, YSYEKL. Trimming cost V 1 base and J 5 bases, with 17 bases left between them. The DNA for the CDR3 is TGCGCCAGCAGCCAAGCTCCCCACGCGCCCGGGGAGACCCAGTACTTC. Encoded protein: CASSQAPHAPGETQYF.

In its sample, this clonotype was seen a few times. The rearrangement links TRBV24-1 to TRBJ2-6; 11 positions match TRBD1. The germline V gene has CDR1 KGHDR and CDR2 SFDVKD. The CDR3 consists of 17 residues. Trimming cost V 12 bases and J 0 bases; bases outside gene matches: 9. The CDR3 loop is CAQDRGPPGSGANVLTF. CDR3 DNA sequence: TGTGCCCAGGACAGGGGGCCCCCTGGCTCTGGGGCCAACGTCCTGACTTTC.

In its sample, this clonotype was seen a few times. The V gene is TRBV7-8, the J gene TRBJ2-5; TRBD1 aligns across 7 bases. Germline V gene sequence: CDR1 SGHVS, CDR2 FQNEAQ. The trim removed 5 bases at V and 1 base at J, leaving 4 bases unmatched. The CDR3 consists of 14 residues. CDR3 sequence (DNA): TGTGCCAGCAGCAAAGACAGGGCCCAAGAGACCCAGTACTTC. Translation gives CASSKDRAQETQYF.

CDR3 amino acids: CASSLGGNYNSPLHF. For the CDR3, the DNA is TGTGCCAGCAGTTTGGGGGGGAACTATAATTCACCCCTCCACTTT. The J gene is TRBJ1-6, the V gene TRBV27; possibly TRBD1 for D (5 bases). The CDR3 is 15 residues long. Germline V lookup: CDR1 MNHEY, CDR2 SMNVEV (reference sequence). V lost 3 bases and J 3 bases, leaving 9 bases between the germline ends.

The chain combines TRBV5-1 with TRBJ2-3; the match to TRBD1 covers 9 bases. Germline CDR1 and CDR2: SGHRS and YFSETQ. The V gene end was trimmed by 4 bases and the J gene end by 8 bases; junction bases not matched to a gene: 17. The CDR3 is 17 residues long. CDR3 sequence: CASSLNLPGQGESTQYF. The CDR3, as DNA: TGCGCCAGCAGCCTGAATTTACCGGGACAGGGAGAAAGTACGCAGTATTTT.

This clonotype has ten or more counts. The V call is TRBV7-2, the J call TRBJ1-5, with D unclear. The CDR3 is made up of 12 amino acids. V gave up 3 bases and J gave up 6 bases, with 6 bases separating them. Germline V gives CDR1 SGHTA, CDR2 FQGNSA. The CDR3 DNA reads TGTGCCAGCAGCTTGGCGGGTCAGCCCCAGCATTTT. It specifies CASSLAGQPQHF.

This clonotype was counted a few times. CDR3 nucleotides: TGCGCCAGCAGCTTCGACACAGGGGCGAACACCGGGGAGCTGTTTTTT. The encoded protein is CASSFDTGANTGELFF. This chain joins TRBV5-1 and TRBJ2-2; the match to TRBD1 covers 7 bases. This CDR3 contains 16 residues. J lost 0 bases, V lost 2 bases, and 4 bases had no gene match. The germline V gene encodes CDR1 SGHRS and CDR2 YFSETQ.

The chain has TRBV6-2 or TRBV6-3 and TRBJ1-5; no reliable D call. The V gene's germline CDR1 is MNHEY and CDR2 SVGEGT. This CDR3 is built from 13 residues. Trimming stripped 1 base from V and 6 bases from J, with 7 bases between. The CDR3 here is CASSYFGGQPQHF. The CDR3 nucleotides are TGTGCCAGCAGTTACTTCGGTGGTCAGCCCCAGCATTTT.

This clonotype was observed a handful of times. This sequence joins TRBV30 and TRBJ2-2; possible D gene TRBD2, 5 bases. V lost 0 bases to trimming and J lost 6 bases, with 8 bases between them. This CDR3 contains 13 residues. The germline V gene encodes CDR1 GTSNPN and CDR2 SVGIG (reference sequence). DNA of the CDR3: TGTGCCTGGAGTGTAGGACTTCCCGGGGAGCTGTTTTTT. This translates into CAWSVGLPGELFF.

The V call is TRBV27, the J call TRBJ1-2, with D perhaps TRBD1 (5 bases). Trimming pared 9 bases from V and 6 bases from J, leaving 8 bases between. This CDR3 has 10 amino acids. The germline gives CDR1 MNHEY, CDR2 SMNVEV (reference sequence). The CDR3, as DNA: TGTGCCAGTTGGGGGGATGGCTACACCTTC. It is translated as CASWGDGYTF.

This clonotype was recorded a few times. The J gene is TRBJ2-1, the V gene TRBV5-1; D possibly corresponds to TRBD1 (5 bases). The germline V gene has CDR1 SGHRS and CDR2 YFSETQ. Trimming shortened V by 4 bases and J by 9 bases, and 11 bases separated the two germline ends. The CDR3 is 12 amino acids. CDR3 in DNA: TGCGCCAGCAGCCCTTTCCAGGGTGAGCAGTTCTTC. Its translation is CASSPFQGEQFF.

The chain employs TRBV27 and TRBJ1-1; D may be TRBD1 (5 bases). The CDR3 runs to 14 residues. V was trimmed by 2 bases and J by 2 bases, leaving 9 bases between them. CDR1 is MNHEY, CDR2 SMNVEV, per germline (reference sequence). The CDR3 sequence is CASSLEGQNTEAFF. In DNA, the CDR3 is TGTGCCAGCAGTTTAGAGGGGCAAAACACTGAAGCTTTCTTT.

The chain joins TRBV20-1 to TRBJ1-5, with TRBD1 as a possible D gene (5 bases). CDR1 is DFQATT, CDR2 SNEGSKA, per germline (reference sequence). The CDR3 has 14 residues. The V end was cut by 5 bases, the J end by 5 bases, with 16 bases between. The CDR3 DNA reads as TGCAGTGCTGCGACAGCGGCCGGCCATCAGCCCCAGCATTTT. Amino acid sequence: CSAATAAGHQPQHF.